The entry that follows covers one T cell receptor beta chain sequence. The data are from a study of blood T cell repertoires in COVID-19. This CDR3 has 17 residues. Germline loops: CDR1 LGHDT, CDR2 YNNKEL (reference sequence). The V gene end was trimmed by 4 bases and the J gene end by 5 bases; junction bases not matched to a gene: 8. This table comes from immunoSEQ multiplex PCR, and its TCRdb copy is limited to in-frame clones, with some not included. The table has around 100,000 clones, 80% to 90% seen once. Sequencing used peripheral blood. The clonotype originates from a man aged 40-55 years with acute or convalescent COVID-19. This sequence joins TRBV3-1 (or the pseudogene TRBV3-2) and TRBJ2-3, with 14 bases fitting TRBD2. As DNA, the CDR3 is TGTGCCAGCAGCCCCGGGACTAGCGGGAGTGGGATAGATACGCAGTATTTT. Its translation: CASSPGTSGSGIDTQYF.